The clone carrying this TCR beta chain showed up just a few times. Its matching antigen is unknown. One junction end disagrees with the germline gene, perhaps due to a read error. The sample originates from a study of cytomegalovirus exposure and HLA in healthy donors. In the study overall: There were some 380 genotyped donors. Of these, 81% fell in the genetic ancestry cluster associated with self-reported Caucasian donors.

Points from the study as a whole: Specificity for CMV antigens was confirmed in vitro for a few of the CMV-associated chains. One cluster of highly shared sequence variants probably arose as a sequencing artifact.

Use of 60 Vbeta and 13 Jbeta primers characterized the PCR. The repertoire was sequenced with immunoSEQ multiplex PCR; TCRdb's copy has only in-frame clones and lacks some. Found here are about 210,000 clones, around 76% of them singletons; the top ten hold roughly 5.5%. The germline CDR1 and CDR2 sequences are MDHEN and SYDVKM. The CDR3 consists of 11 residues. At the time of sampling, donors were nominally healthy, though unrecorded immune exposures were likely. The sequence derives from a man between 35 and 55 years old in good health and CMV-seropositive. Sequenced input: PBMCs. This sequence joins TRBV28 and TRBJ2-1; D is uncertain. The CDR3 region is CASSPYNEQFF. The CDR3 region has the DNA TGTGCCAGCAGCCCCTATAATGAGCAGTTCTTC.